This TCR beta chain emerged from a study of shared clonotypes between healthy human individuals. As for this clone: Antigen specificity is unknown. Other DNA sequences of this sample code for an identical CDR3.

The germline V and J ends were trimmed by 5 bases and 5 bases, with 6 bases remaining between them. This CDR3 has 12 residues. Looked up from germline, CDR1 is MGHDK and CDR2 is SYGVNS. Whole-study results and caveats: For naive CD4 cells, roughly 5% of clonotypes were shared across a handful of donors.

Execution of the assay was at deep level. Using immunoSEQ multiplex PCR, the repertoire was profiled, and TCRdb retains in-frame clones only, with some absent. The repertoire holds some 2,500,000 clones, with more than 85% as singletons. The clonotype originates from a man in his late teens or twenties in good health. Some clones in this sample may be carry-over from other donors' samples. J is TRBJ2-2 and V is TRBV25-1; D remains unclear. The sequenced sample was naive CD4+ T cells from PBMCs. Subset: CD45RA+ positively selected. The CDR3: CASSRVTGELFF. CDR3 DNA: TGTGCCAGCAGTCGGGTAACCGGGGAGCTGTTTTTT. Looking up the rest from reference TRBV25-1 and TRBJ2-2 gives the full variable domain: EADIYQTPRYLVIGTGKKITLECSQTMGHDKMYWYQQDPGMELHLIHYSYGVNSTEKGDLSSESTVSRIRTEHFPLTLESARPSHTSQYLCASSRVTGELFFGEGSRLTVL.